Following are 5 T cell receptor beta chains from one sample sequenced in a study of human T cells and chemical hapten exposure. TCRdb recomputed calls from the RACE reads with MiXCR, one row per CDR3 protein. The sample has under 400,000 distinct CDR3 sequences, roughly 4.6% seen once. The sample's time point: pre-sensitization, week 0. Treatment noted: therapeutic diphenylcyclopropenone sensitization with weekly scalp DPC. The sequences come from whole blood, collected in connection with sensitization to the hapten diphenylcyclopropenone (DPC). All receptors derive from a woman aged 45 to 65 with alopecia areata. Some clones in this sample may be carry-over from other donors' samples.

This clonotype was recorded many times. The chain combines TRBV7-2 with TRBJ1-2; TRBD1 agrees at 7 bases. V shed 4 bases and J 4 bases; nucleotides not matched to a gene: 9. The CDR3 contains 15 residues. Germline V gene lookup returns CDR1 SGHTA and CDR2 FQGNSA. The CDR3 DNA follows: TGTGCCAGCAGCTCCACCGGGACAGTGAGCTATGGCTACACCTTC. Translating it yields CASSSTGTVSYGYTF.

This clonotype turned up a few times. This chain links TRBV28 with TRBJ1-4; D is uncertain. V was cut by 5 bases and J by 8 bases, with 12 bases left in between. The germline gives CDR1 MDHEN, CDR2 SYDVKM. The CDR3 is made up of 13 amino acids. Here the CDR3 DNA reads TGTGCCAGCAGTCTAGGCCTAGGAGAAAAACTGTTTTTT. Its protein product is CASSLGLGEKLFF.

The sample holds many counts of this clonotype. The chain links TRBV3-1 to TRBJ1-1, with D unclear. Trimming removed 1 base at V and 2 bases at J, with 8 bases between. CDR3 length: 14 amino acids. Germline assignment: CDR1 LGHDT and CDR2 YNNKEL (reference sequence). CDR3 DNA: TGTGCCAGCAGCCAAGTGGAGGGAAACACTGAAGCTTTCTTT. Translated: CASSQVEGNTEAFF.

The chain links TRBV6-5 to TRBJ2-2; tentative D call: TRBD1 (6 bases). This CDR3 has 15 amino acids. Germline values: CDR1 MNHEY, CDR2 SVGAGI. The V gene lost 1 base and the J gene lost 6 bases, with 12 bases spanning the gap. In nucleotides, the CDR3 is TGTGCCAGCAGTTACTTTGGCCAGGGGTCCGGGGAGCTGTTTTTT. This encodes CASSYFGQGSGELFF.

J is TRBJ1-3 and V is TRBV12-3 or TRBV12-4, with D possibly being TRBD1 (6 bases). The V end was cut by 5 bases, the J end by 0 bases, with 14 bases between. CDR3 length: 16 amino acids. The CDR3 sequence: CASSPSGAGSGNTIYF. The DNA of the CDR3 is TGTGCCAGCAGTCCTTCAGGGGCCGGCTCTGGAAACACCATATATTTT.